This entry describes one TCR beta chain. The antigen is not known. This entry is derived from a study of T cell responses to AZD1222 COVID-19 vaccine. Study-wide results and caveats: Regions 160-218 and 743-854 dominated among vaccine-associated CD4 TCRs spanning spike. In all cases, repertoires were sampled only after the peak T cell response. Nearly half of spike-specific TCRs reportedly go after variant regions that carry no mutations.

This CDR3 region has 13 residues. Germline CDR1 is SNHLY and CDR2 is FYNNEI. Trimming removed 4 bases at V and 2 bases at J, with 8 bases between. Clones were read by immunoSEQ multiplex PCR, and TCRdb kept only the in-frame ones, dropping some. Of more than 95,000 clones listed, roughly 86% are singletons. This sample comprised peripheral blood, obtained 28 days after the second dose of the MenACWY control vaccine. This receptor was obtained from an adult who received the MenACWY meningococcal vaccine as a control. The V call is TRBV2, the J call TRBJ1-1; D is unresolved. Here the CDR3 DNA reads TGTGCCAGCAGTGCCCCAGTTAACACTGAAGCTTTCTTT. This sequence encodes CASSAPVNTEAFF.